The text below deals with one T cell receptor (beta chain). The sample is drawn from a study of technical replicates of blood from four donors. The CDR3 runs 15 residues. V lost 5 bases, J lost 2 bases, and 8 bases stayed unmatched. Germline V gene lookup returns CDR1 SGHAT and CDR2 FQNNGV. Using immunoSEQ multiplex PCR, the repertoire was profiled, and TCRdb retains in-frame clones only, with some absent. The sample holds tens of thousands of clones, approximately 93% seen once. The sequencing sample was made of T cells isolated from PBMCs. The J gene is TRBJ1-1, the V gene TRBV11-2; 7 bases agree with TRBD1. The clonotype originates from a human donor in good health. CDR3 in amino acids: CASSLTGSFNTEAFF. CDR3 sequence (DNA): TGTGCCAGCAGCCTGACAGGGTCTTTCAACACTGAAGCTTTCTTT.